This T cell receptor (beta chain) was obtained from a study of T cells after yellow fever vaccination. For TCR, cDNA came from 5'RACE template switching, which added a universal primer site and UMIs. MiXCR was run by TCRdb on the 5' RACE reads, yielding one entry per CDR3 protein. The table includes a few hundred thousand distinct CDR3 sequences, roughly 4.3% detected once. Germline-derived CDR1 and CDR2 are SGHRS and YFSETQ. V gave up 4 bases and J gave up 0 bases, with 7 bases separating them. The CDR3 extends over 13 amino acids. Study outcomes and limitations: Abundant clonotypes from the bulk population could get into FACS-sorted repertoires as contaminants. After the booster, roughly 96% of CD4 and 75% to 90% of CD8 primary-response clones were re-detected. Across the CD4 and CD8 compartments, a small share of clonotypes was present in both.

This clonotype was counted many times. The antigen is undetermined. Sequenced here: PBMCs, sampled 5 days after the yellow fever booster vaccination. The V and J genes are TRBV5-1 and TRBJ1-2; D is unresolved. The receptor's source is a man aged 18 to 30 who received the YFV17D yellow fever vaccine. The CDR3 nucleotides are TGCGCCAGCAGCATGACGGCTAACTATGGCTACACCTTC. Its translation is CASSMTANYGYTF.